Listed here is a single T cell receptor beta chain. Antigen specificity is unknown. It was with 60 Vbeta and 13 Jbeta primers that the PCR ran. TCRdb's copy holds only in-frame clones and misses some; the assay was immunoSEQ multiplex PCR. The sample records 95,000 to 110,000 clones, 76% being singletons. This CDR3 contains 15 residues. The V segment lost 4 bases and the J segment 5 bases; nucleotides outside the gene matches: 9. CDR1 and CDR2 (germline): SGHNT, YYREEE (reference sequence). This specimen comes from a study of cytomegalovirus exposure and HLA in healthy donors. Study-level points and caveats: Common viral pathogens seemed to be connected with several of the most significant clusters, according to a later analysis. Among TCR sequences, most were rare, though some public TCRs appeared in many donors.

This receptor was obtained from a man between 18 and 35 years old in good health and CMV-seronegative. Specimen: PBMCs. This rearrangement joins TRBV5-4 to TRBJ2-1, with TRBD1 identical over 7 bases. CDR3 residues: CASSPRQGANNEQFF. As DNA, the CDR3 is TGTGCCAGCAGCCCCCGACAGGGTGCCAACAATGAGCAGTTCTTC. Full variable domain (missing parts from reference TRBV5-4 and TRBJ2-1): ETGVTQSPTHLIKTRGQQVTLRCSSQSGHNTVSWYQQALGQGPQFIFQYYREEENGRGNFPPRFSGLQFPNYSSELNVNALELDDSALYLCASSPRQGANNEQFFGPGTRLTVL.